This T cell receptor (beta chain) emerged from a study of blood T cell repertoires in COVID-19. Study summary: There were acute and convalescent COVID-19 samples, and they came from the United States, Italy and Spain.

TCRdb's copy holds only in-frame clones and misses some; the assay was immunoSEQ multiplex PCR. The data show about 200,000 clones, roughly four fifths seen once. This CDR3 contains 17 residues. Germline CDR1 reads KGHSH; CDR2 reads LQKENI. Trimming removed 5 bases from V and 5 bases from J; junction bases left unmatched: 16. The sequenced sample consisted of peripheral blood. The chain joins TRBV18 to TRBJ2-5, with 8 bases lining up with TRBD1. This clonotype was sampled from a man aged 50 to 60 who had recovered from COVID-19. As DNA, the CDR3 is TGTGCCAGCTCAAACGAACCGGTTCAGGGGGCAGGGGAGACCCAGTACTTC. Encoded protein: CASSNEPVQGAGETQYF.